This T cell receptor beta chain emerged from a study of blood T cell repertoires in COVID-19 (TCRdb year 2020). In terms of the full investigation: Samples covering the acute and convalescent phases of COVID-19 were provided by collaborators in the United States, Italy and Spain. Where available, HLA class I and class II types were taken from metadata supplied by the sample provider and were not determined by assay-based typing. The repertoires were made available in a free public database intended to serve as a resource for research on the immune response to SARS-CoV-2. The material from the prospective study consisted of cDNA or gDNA derived from T cells, B-cell-depleted T cells, or PBMCs. The sample metadata nearly always contained a de-identified subject ID, COVID-19 status, age in years and sex. Samples came from the ongoing ImmuneRACE study (first 160 participants) plus 1,254 subjects from 6 global collaborators. The dataset comprised deeply sampled blood TCRbeta repertoires from subjects exposed to, actively infected with, or recovered from COVID-19. Summary of the overall study and its limitations: The quantity of clinical and demographic metadata differed by source and by participant and was supplied without curation.

The germline V gene (reference sequence) supplies CDR1 SGHNT and CDR2 YYREEE. The V end gives up 4 bases and the J end 3 bases, leaving 1 base in the junction not matched to a gene. The CDR3 numbers 13 residues from cysteine through phenylalanine. Only the CDR3 portion is preserved as DNA: 39 bases, with reading frame beginning at the first base. This clone has a handful of counts. Its antigen has not been determined. The record has no base qualities; no much larger clone is one base away. Each collaborating institution followed its own protocols to collect whole blood in K2EDTA tubes. For TCRbeta analysis, collaborator samples were shipped as frozen whole blood, as isolated PBMCs, or as DNA extracted from either sample type. TCRbeta CDR3 regions were amplified from genomic DNA by means of the immunoSEQ Assay, a bias-controlled multiplex PCR. The authors processed their data as follows. Nucleated cell counts per sample were estimated from amplification of reference gene primers within the assay. To quantify the absolute abundance of each unique TCRbeta CDR3 rearrangement, sequence reads were collapsed and filtered. Productive Simpson clonality was computed per sample as the square root of Simpson's diversity index over productive rearrangements. TCRdb limited this immuneACCESS table to in-frame rearrangements with V and J called. A share of clones is missing; checked studies link under half to unresolved V genes, and the rest is unexplained. V, J and clone size are taken as reported in that table, and D and trimming were inferred from the DNA itself. This sample is represented by 65,000 to 70,000 clones; roughly 82% of them were singletons. The ten largest account for around 16% of the sample.

Sequencing was carried out using peripheral blood. This receptor was obtained from a man at least 80 years old with active COVID-19. The chain is assembled from TRBV5-4 and TRBJ2-7, with TRBD2 matching 10 junction bases. The CDR3 region has the sequence CASSGTSDYEQYF. The DNA is as follows: TGTGCCAGCAGCGGGACTAGCGACTACGAGCAGTACTTC.